This T cell receptor beta chain came from a study of T cell repertoires in cytomegalovirus infection. Study details: Carrying CMV and the relevant HLA type showed in public TCR beta signatures. Findings of the study overall: The response measured ex vivo was dominated by TCR beta clonotypes (HLA-C-restricted and CMV-specific). Adding up the frequency of public TCR beta families identified people who carried CMV plus the relevant HLA.

TCRdb re-derived calls from the reads in MiXCR, one entry per CDR3 protein. The table has 500,000 to 600,000 distinct CDR3 sequences, approximately 17% seen once. Note on this clonotype: Its specificity is not known. One end of the junction is discordant with germline, which a read error may explain.

The germline V gene has CDR1 MGHRA and CDR2 YSYEKL. This CDR3 region has 14 residues. Sequencing was carried out using CD8+ T cells from PBMCs. The chain uses TRBV4-1 and TRBJ2-7, with D possibly TRBD2 on 5 matching bases. The sequence derives from a human donor in good health (CMV status not recorded). Some clones in this sample may be carry-over from other donors' samples. CDR3 loop: CASSQDRGSYAQYF. Written as DNA, the CDR3 is TGTGCCAGCAGCCAAGATCGGGGATCCTACGCGCAGTACTTC.